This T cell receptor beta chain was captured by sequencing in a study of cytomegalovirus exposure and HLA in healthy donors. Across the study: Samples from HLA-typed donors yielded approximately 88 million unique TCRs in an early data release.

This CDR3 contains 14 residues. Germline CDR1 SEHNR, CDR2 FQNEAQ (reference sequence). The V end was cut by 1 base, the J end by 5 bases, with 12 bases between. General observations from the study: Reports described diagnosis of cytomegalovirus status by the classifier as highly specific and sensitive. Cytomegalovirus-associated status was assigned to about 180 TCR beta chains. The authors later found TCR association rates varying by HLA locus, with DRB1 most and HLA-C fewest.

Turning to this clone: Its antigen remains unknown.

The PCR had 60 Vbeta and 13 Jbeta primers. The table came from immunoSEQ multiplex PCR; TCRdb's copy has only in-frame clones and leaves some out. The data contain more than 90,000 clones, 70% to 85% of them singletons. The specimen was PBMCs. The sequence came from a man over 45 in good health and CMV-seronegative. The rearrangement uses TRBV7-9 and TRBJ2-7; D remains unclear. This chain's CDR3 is CASSLVVRSDEQYF. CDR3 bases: TGTGCCAGCAGCTTAGTAGTCCGATCGGACGAGCAGTACTTC.